These 28 T cell receptor beta chains were all obtained from the same sample, sequenced in a study of T cells after yellow fever vaccination. A single record per CDR3 protein comes from TCRdb applying MiXCR to the 5' RACE reads. Seen here are around 300,000 distinct CDR3 sequences, roughly 4.3% observed once, and the top ten hold about 26%. The sample consisted of PBMCs, taken 5 days after the yellow fever booster vaccination. The receptors were gathered from a man aged 18 to 30 who received the YFV17D yellow fever vaccine.

This clonotype was detected many times. This sequence joins TRBV3-1 and TRBJ1-5; no firm D call. V lost 2 bases and J lost 1, with 0 bases in between. The CDR3 consists of 12 residues. Germline V gene sequence: CDR1 LGHDT, CDR2 YNNKEL (reference sequence). The CDR3 nucleotides are TGTGCCAGCAGCCAAAGCAATCAGCCCCAGCATTTT. Translating gives CASSQSNQPQHF.

The CDR3 DNA reads as TGTGCCAGCAGCTTCGTAAGAACGGACAGGGAAGCTTTCTTT. Its translation is CASSFVRTDREAFF. The genes are TRBV5-6 and TRBJ1-1; 7 bases line up with TRBD1. V lost 2 bases, J lost 8 bases, and 9 bases stayed unmatched. The germline V gene has CDR1 SGHDT and CDR2 YYEEEE. CDR3 length: 14 amino acids.

This chain links TRBV5-6 with TRBJ2-5; 10 positions match TRBD1. Germline CDR1 SGHDT, CDR2 YYEEEE. This CDR3 contains 16 residues. The V and J ends lost 1 base and 5 bases, in that order; junction bases with no gene match: 8. The CDR3 coding sequence is TGTGCCAGCAGCTTGAAGGGACAGGGGATCGTGGAGACCCAGTACTTC. Protein sequence: CASSLKGQGIVETQYF.

This clonotype was seen a handful of times. This chain joins TRBV28 and TRBJ2-7; D may be TRBD2 (6 bases). Trimming removed 4 bases from V and 0 bases from J, with 7 bases in between. The CDR3 length is 13 residues. From germline, CDR1 is MDHEN and CDR2 SYDVKM. Written as DNA, the CDR3 is TGTGCCAGCAGTTCAGCGGGCTCCTACGAGCAGTACGTC. It specifies CASSSAGSYEQYV.

The chain is built from TRBV6-1 and TRBJ1-1; D unclear. The CDR3 sequence is 14 residues long. The V end lost 4 bases, the J end lost 2 bases, and 11 bases lay between the germline ends. Germline V lookup: CDR1 MNHNS, CDR2 SASEGT. The CDR3 coding sequence is TGTGCCAGCAGTGCTTCTGGCGGAAACACTGAAGCTTTCTTT. Amino acids: CASSASGGNTEAFF.

Ten or more counts support this clonotype. This chain uses TRBV12-3 or TRBV12-4 with TRBJ2-1, with D unclear. This CDR3 is built from 11 residues. V lost 3 bases and J 8 bases, leaving 5 bases between the germline ends. The CDR3: CASSFGDEQFF. The CDR3, as DNA: TGTGCCAGCAGTTTCGGAGATGAGCAGTTCTTC.

This clonotype was seen only a few times. V usage is TRBV29-1 and J usage is TRBJ1-3; D is unresolved. V lost 2 bases, J lost 5 bases, and 7 bases lay in between. Germline CDR1 and CDR2: SQVTM and ANQGSEA. The CDR3 has 12 amino acids. The CDR3 here is CSVETRRNTIYF. The CDR3, as DNA: TGCAGCGTTGAAACCCGTAGAAACACCATATATTTT.

This clonotype has only a few counts. The gene calls are TRBV6-1 and TRBJ1-2; TRBD1 agrees at 7 bases. V was clipped by 5 bases and J by 6 bases; unmatched bases: 3. CDR1 MNHNS and CDR2 SASEGT come from the germline V gene. The CDR3 extends over 12 amino acids. The CDR3 reads CASSQGVDGYTF. CDR3 DNA: TGTGCCAGCAGTCAGGGGGTTGATGGCTACACCTTC.

The rearrangement links TRBV15 to TRBJ1-4; D may be TRBD1 (6 bases). Germline V gene lookup returns CDR1 LNHNV and CDR2 YYDKDF (reference sequence). V lost 0 bases, J lost 7 bases, and 15 bases lay in between. This CDR3 has 16 residues. CDR3 in amino acids: CATSRDPTGLVEKLFF. The CDR3 DNA reads as TGTGCCACCAGCAGAGATCCCACAGGGTTAGTTGAAAAACTGTTTTTT.

The chain employs TRBV7-8 and TRBJ2-1; D unresolved. This CDR3 comprises 16 residues. Trimming pared 2 bases from V and 9 bases from J, leaving 20 bases between. The germline gives CDR1 SGHVS, CDR2 FQNEAQ. The CDR3 coding sequence is TGTGCCAGCAGCTTATTTGGTGCGAAGCCGACGACTGAGCAGTTCTTC. It codes for CASSLFGAKPTTEQFF.

The chain joins TRBV5-1 to TRBJ2-7; TRBD1 aligns across 9 bases. J gave up 3 bases and V 4 bases, and 5 bases lay outside the gene matches. CDR3 length equals 14 residues. Germline CDR1 is SGHRS and CDR2 is YFSETQ. The CDR3 protein is CASSPLDRGYEQYF. CDR3 nucleotide sequence: TGCGCCAGCAGCCCGTTGGACAGGGGCTACGAGCAGTACTTC.

This clonotype came up a few times. The chain carries TRBV29-1 and TRBJ2-7; the match to TRBD1 covers 9 bases. This CDR3 region has 15 residues. Trimming cost V 4 bases and J 9 bases; bases outside gene matches: 16. From germline, CDR1 is SQVTM and CDR2 ANQGSEA. The CDR3 DNA reads as TGCAGCGTTGGGGTATCCCTCGGACAGGGGTTTCCGCAGTACTTC. It codes for CSVGVSLGQGFPQYF.

Ten or more counts support this clonotype. V is TRBV6-6 and J is TRBJ2-7; either TRBD1 or TRBD2 may supply D (5 bases each). V was clipped by 6 bases and J by 0 bases, with 15 bases between them. The CDR3 sequence is 15 residues long. Germline CDR1 MNHNY, CDR2 SVGAGI (reference sequence). The CDR3 loop reads CASSDPGLSSYEQYF. The CDR3 DNA reads TGTGCCAGCAGCGACCCGGGGCTGAGCTCCTACGAGCAGTACTTC.

As for this clonotype: A junction end diverges from the germline sequence, so it may reflect a read error. This chain uses TRBV7-9 with TRBJ1-3; tentatively, D is TRBD1 (5 bases). CDR1 SEHNR and CDR2 FQNEAQ come from the germline V gene (reference sequence). CDR3 length equals 13 residues. For the CDR3, the DNA is TGTGCCGGCAGTCTAGCCGGGGCGGGCACCATATATTTT. Protein: CAGSLAGAGTIYF.

This clonotype was picked up many times. V is TRBV7-9 and J is TRBJ2-2; possibly TRBD1 for D (6 bases). Trimming removed 3 bases at V and 8 bases at J, with 16 bases between. Germline CDR1 reads SEHNR; CDR2 reads FQNEAQ (reference sequence). CDR3 size: 15 residues. CDR3 nucleotides: TGTGCCAGCAGCTTTGGACAGCCCAGTTGGGGGGAGCTGTTTTTT. It codes for CASSFGQPSWGELFF.

The rearrangement joins TRBV20-1 to TRBJ2-7; 11 positions agree with TRBD2. This CDR3 comprises 13 residues. V was clipped by 7 bases and J by 4 bases; unmatched bases: 6. CDR1 DFQATT and CDR2 SNEGSKA come from the germline V gene (reference sequence). The CDR3 DNA follows: TGCAGTGTGTATGGGACTAGCGGTTACGAGCAGTACTTC. It codes for CSVYGTSGYEQYF.

The chain employs TRBV12-3 or TRBV12-4 and TRBJ1-1; D is ambiguous. The V end lost 5 bases, the J end lost 4 bases, and 14 bases lay between the germline ends. This CDR3 has 14 amino acids. CDR3 protein: CASSVPGLGTEAFF. The CDR3 region has the DNA TGTGCCAGCAGTGTTCCTGGGCTAGGCACTGAAGCTTTCTTT.

This clonotype appeared a few times. V gene TRBV27 combines with J gene TRBJ2-2; D is uncertain. Germline lookup yields CDR1 MNHEY and CDR2 SMNVEV (reference sequence). V shed 9 bases and J shed 0 bases, with 8 bases lying between them. There are 13 residues in the CDR3. The DNA for the CDR3 is TGTGCCAGTGTTGAGGCGAACACCGGGGAGCTGTTTTTT. Translation gives CASVEANTGELFF.

This clonotype was counted a few times. This sequence joins TRBV23-1 and TRBJ1-1, with no clear D. TRBV23-1 is noted as an ORF with a role that remains uncertain. The CDR3 covers 11 residues. Trimming stripped 8 bases from V and 11 bases from J, with 15 bases between. The CDR3 bases are TGCGCCAGCTTCTTTGGGATGGAGGCTTTCTTT. Amino acids: CASFFGMEAFF.

Only a few counts were recorded for this clonotype. The chain employs TRBV3-1 and TRBJ1-2; 7 nucleotides align to TRBD1. The germline gives CDR1 LGHDT, CDR2 YNNKEL (reference sequence). The CDR3 totals 15 residues. V shed 1 base and J 4 bases; nucleotides not matched to a gene: 6. Written as DNA, the CDR3 is TGTGCCAGCAGCCAAGGGACCGGACAGGTCTATGGCTACACCTTC. Translation: CASSQGTGQVYGYTF.

The chain joins TRBV10-3 to TRBJ1-2, with 9 positions matching TRBD1. CDR3 length equals 16 residues. V lost 6 bases, J lost 0 bases, and 8 bases stayed unmatched. CDR1 is ENHRY, CDR2 SYGVKD, per germline. The CDR3 DNA sequence: TGTGCCATCAGCGCTCTCGGGACAGGGCCTAACTATGGCTACACCTTC. It is translated as CAISALGTGPNYGYTF.

The chain combines TRBV7-2 with TRBJ1-1; D call uncertain. The CDR3 extends over 12 amino acids. CDR1 and CDR2 (germline): SGHTA, FQGNSA. V lost 5 bases and J 8 bases, leaving 12 bases between the germline ends. CDR3 loop: CASSLDLGEAFF. The CDR3 coding sequence is TGTGCCAGCAGCCTCGATTTAGGGGAAGCTTTCTTT.

The chain employs TRBV6-6 and TRBJ1-1; 11 bases agree with TRBD1. This CDR3 is built from 15 residues. Germline CDR1 and CDR2: MNHNY and SVGAGI (reference sequence). With 6 bases clipped from V and 7 bases from J, the junction kept 10 bases outside the gene matches. In DNA form, the CDR3 reads TGTGCCAGCAGAACCTGGGACAGGGGGAGTGGTGAAGCTTTCTTT. It is translated as CASRTWDRGSGEAFF.

This clonotype was picked up a small number of times. This chain joins TRBV20-1 and TRBJ2-1; 7 positions agree with TRBD2. CDR3 length: 16 residues. V trimming: 5 bases; J trimming: 0 bases; junction bases outside the gene matches: 10. Germline loops: CDR1 DFQATT, CDR2 SNEGSKA (reference sequence). In nucleotides, the CDR3 is TGCAGTGCTCTCCGAATAGCGGGTAGCTCCTACAATGAGCAGTTCTTC. Amino acid sequence: CSALRIAGSSYNEQFF.

Only a few counts were recorded for this clonotype. J is TRBJ1-2 and V is TRBV24-1; D gene ambiguous. With 4 bases removed from V and 1 base from J, the gap between germline ends came to 9 bases. This CDR3 spans 14 amino acids. Germline-derived CDR1 and CDR2 are KGHDR and SFDVKD. The CDR3 protein is CATSEAGYNYGYTF. The CDR3 coding sequence is TGTGCCACCAGTGAAGCAGGTTATAACTATGGCTACACCTTC.

This clonotype showed up many times. The V gene is TRBV29-1, the J gene TRBJ2-3; no reliable D call. Germline assignment: CDR1 SQVTM and CDR2 ANQGSEA. V was trimmed by 6 bases and J by 5 bases, leaving 18 bases between them. The CDR3 length is 14 residues. CDR3 sequence reads: CSVALSVDGDTQYF. The CDR3 DNA sequence: TGCAGCGTCGCCCTCTCTGTGGACGGAGATACGCAGTATTTT.

This clonotype was counted ten times or more. This chain joins TRBV20-1 and TRBJ2-3; D may be TRBD2 (7 bases). Germline CDR1 reads DFQATT; CDR2 reads SNEGSKA (reference sequence). V was shortened by 5 bases and J by 6 bases, with 15 bases between the two germline ends. The CDR3 is 13 amino acids. The CDR3 sequence: CSAVSGGRDTQYF. The CDR3 DNA reads as TGCAGTGCTGTTTCGGGGGGCCGGGATACGCAGTATTTT.

This clonotype was found many times. J is TRBJ2-2 and V is TRBV5-1; maybe TRBD1 (6 bases). This CDR3 region has 16 residues. The germline CDR1 and CDR2 sequences are SGHRS and YFSETQ. V was trimmed by 1 base and J by 4 bases, leaving 14 bases between them. CDR3 loop: CASSLRAGVTTGELFF. CDR3 bases: TGCGCCAGCAGCTTGCGTGCAGGGGTTACCACCGGGGAGCTGTTTTTT.